This entry concerns a single T cell receptor (beta chain). The sample holds many counts of this clonotype. The clone's antigen remains unknown. The input lacks base qualities; no much larger clone sits a single base away. The data originate from a study of CD8 T cells in ankylosing spondylitis (dated by TCRdb to 2015 to 2018). About the investigation overall: The study profiled T cell receptor beta repertoires in healthy donors and ankylosing spondylitis patients to find disease-linked TCR variants. The whole study cohort included 108 healthy donors and 20 to 25 ankylosing spondylitis patients. Samples of peripheral blood were taken, and for ankylosing spondylitis patients, synovial fluid was collected as well.

The paper as a whole reports these results and caveats: The disease-linked clones had a CD8+ phenotype and were found at relatively low frequencies in peripheral blood. Some TCR beta motif variants had previously been reported in synovial fluid and blood of reactive arthritis patients, which suggested common disease-initiation mechanisms. Blood from ankylosing spondylitis patients appeared to be characterized by a TCR beta motif composed of about 8 highly homologous amino acid variants. Significant enrichment of the disease-linked clones was reported in matched synovial fluid samples from ankylosing spondylitis patients.

The instrument given in TCRdb is Illumina HiSeq 2500. TCR beta libraries were prepared by quantitative 5'-RACE with molecular barcodes. The paper's processing steps were these. To identify disease-linked TCR variants, a new computational method was used, one built on a probabilistic model of VDJ rearrangement. Using fastp at Q25 and MiXCR, TCRdb reprocessed the public reads and kept productive beta chains. Entries are consolidated by CDR3 protein sequence, retaining the most common genes and DNA. The V and J calls follow TCRdb's processing rather than the paper's. Here the sample has a few hundred thousand distinct CDR3 sequences; 7.5% to 9% occur a single time. Together, the top ten hold roughly 15% of the sample. The CDR3 has 16 amino acids, counting the end cysteine and phenylalanine. This entry keeps only the CDR3 DNA: 48 bases, framed from base 1. A distance of 17 bases separates the germline ends of V and J, which lose 1 base and 7 bases respectively.

The clonotype originates from a male donor with ankylosing spondylitis. Specimen: blood, either unsorted or a sorted T cell fraction (not recorded which). The chain is encoded by TRBV12-3 or TRBV12-4 joined to TRBJ1-5, with a weak D call of TRBD1 (5 bases match). The DNA is TGTGCCAGCAGTTTAGGTTCCCAGGGAGGTGGCCAGCCCCAGCATTTT. Protein translation: CASSLGSQGGGQPQHF.